This T cell receptor beta chain was retrieved from a study of T cell responses to AZD1222 COVID-19 vaccine. Whole-study results and caveats: It was only after the peak T cell response that any repertoires were sampled. Unmutated variant regions are reportedly the target of nearly half of TCRs that are spike-specific.

Trimming left V 6 bases short and J 4 bases short, with 15 bases between. The CDR3 sequence is 14 residues long. CDR1 is MNHEY and CDR2 is SMNVEV in the germline V gene (reference sequence). About this clone itself: Its target is not known.

Measured with immunoSEQ multiplex PCR; TCRdb has only the in-frame clones, and not every one. Among 75,000 to 95,000 clones listed, roughly nine tenths were seen once. The genes are TRBV27 and TRBJ1-2; D not resolved. This receptor was obtained from an adult who received the AZD1222 COVID-19 vaccine. Sequenced here: peripheral blood, sampled 28 days after the second AZD1222 dose. The CDR3: CASSPVQNFYGYTF. CDR3 coding DNA: TGTGCCAGCAGCCCGGTTCAGAACTTCTATGGCTACACCTTC.